The source of this T cell receptor (beta chain) is a study of beta chain features in type 1 diabetes. V lost 6 bases and J lost 5, with 10 bases in between. The CDR3 is 11 amino acids. Germline V gives CDR1 GTSNPN, CDR2 SVGIG (reference sequence). The sequenced template was cDNA made from the entire isolated RNA. Libraries were prepared by immunoSEQ multiplex PCR; TCRdb keeps only in-frame clonotypes and omits some of them. The repertoire holds about 260,000 clones, with about 71% as singletons. Cells sorted by CD45RO/CCR7/CD25/CD127/CD95/CD27 comprised CD4+ naive, central memory, regulatory and stem cell-like memory cells. Study results and caveats: cDNA-based sequencing might over-represent cells highly expressing TCR.

As concerns this clone: Its specificity is unknown.

This TCR derives from a man younger than 40 in good health. The chain couples TRBV30 to TRBJ2-5; D may match TRBD1 or TRBD2 (6 bases each). The source material was naive CD4+ T cells from blood. The CDR3 nucleotides are TGTGCCTGCAAGGGGGGCGAGACCCAGTACTTC. Its translation is CACKGGETQYF.